This T cell receptor (beta chain) was captured in a study of chemoradiotherapy in HPV16-positive cancers. Looking at the study overall: Candidate HPV-specific T-cell clones and common TCR motifs came from functional assays in a couple of HPV16-positive patients. Findings and limits, study-wide: Only a couple of HPV16-positive patients supplied the functional HPV-specificity definition. Better recurrence-free survival went with HPV-responsive T-cell expansion in HPV16-positive patients.

The CDR3 consists of 13 residues. V gave up 4 bases and J gave up 3 bases, with 12 bases separating them. Germline loops: CDR1 SQVTM, CDR2 ANQGSEA. Concerning this clone: Its antigen is not identified.

Repeated repertoire sampling spanned the course of chemoradiotherapy. Data came from immunoSEQ multiplex PCR; TCRdb stores just in-frame clones and leaves some out. The repertoire holds about 8,900 clones, with about 90% as singletons. The V gene is TRBV29-1, the J gene TRBJ1-2; D gene unclear. This TCR was recovered from a human donor with HPV-associated anogenital cancer. The source material was blood, sampled from a patient who underwent chemoradiotherapy. The CDR3 nucleotides are TGCAGCGTTGGCCAGGCAGCATACTATGGCTACACCTTC. Translated, it gives CSVGQAAYYGYTF.